This entry lists 2 T cell receptor beta chains sequenced from one sample in a study of cytomegalovirus exposure and HLA in healthy donors. The PCR had 60 Vbeta and 13 Jbeta primers. Measured with immunoSEQ multiplex PCR; TCRdb has only the in-frame clones, and not every one. The sample yields roughly 50,000 clones, approximately 77% seen once. What was sequenced was PBMCs. These receptor sequences come from a woman between 18 and 30 years old in good health and CMV-seronegative.

This chain uses TRBV2 with TRBJ1-2; D is unclear. Germline CDR1 is SNHLY and CDR2 is FYNNEI. The V end was cut by 3 bases, the J end by 7 bases, with 12 bases between. This CDR3 has 13 amino acids. For the CDR3, the DNA is TGTGCCAGCAGTGAGTGGGATCGGGGTGGCTACACCTTC. This codes for CASSEWDRGGYTF. Full variable domain (outside the CDR3, taken from reference TRBV2 and TRBJ1-2): EPEVTQTPSHQVTQMGQEVILRCVPISNHLYFYWYRQILGQKVEFLVSFYNNEISEKSEIFDDQFSVERPDGSNFTLKIRSTKLEDSAMYFCASSEWDRGGYTFGSGTRLTVV.

The chain has TRBV5-1 and TRBJ1-1; 7 bases match TRBD1. From germline, CDR1 is SGHRS and CDR2 YFSETQ. This CDR3 is built from 13 residues. V gave up 5 bases and J gave up 1 base; unmatched junction bases: 2. CDR3 bases: TGCGCCAGCAGAGGACAGGAGAACACTGAAGCTTTCTTT. Translated: CASRGQENTEAFF.